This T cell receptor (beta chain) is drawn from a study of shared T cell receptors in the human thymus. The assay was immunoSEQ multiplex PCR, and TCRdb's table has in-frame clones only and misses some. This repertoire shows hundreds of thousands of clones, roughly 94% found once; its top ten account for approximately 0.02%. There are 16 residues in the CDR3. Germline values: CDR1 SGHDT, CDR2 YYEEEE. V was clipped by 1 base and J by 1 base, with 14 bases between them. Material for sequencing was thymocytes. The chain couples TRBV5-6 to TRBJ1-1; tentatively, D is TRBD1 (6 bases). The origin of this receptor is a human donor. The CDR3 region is CASSLCGGLRNTEAFF. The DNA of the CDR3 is TGTGCCAGCAGCTTGTGTGGGGGGCTTAGGAACACTGAAGCTTTCTTT.